This paragraph covers one TCR beta chain sequence. Its antigen is undetermined. A read error may account for a junction end that differs from germline. This sample is part of a study of T cells in Graves' hyperthyroidism and ophthalmopathy. Broader study findings: Most thyroid clonotypes with frequency above 0.001 were detected in blood. It was a median 6.5 months before onset that the model predicted ophthalmopathy.

Researchers amplified the TCR beta CDR3 regions from RNA transcripts. The HTBI set primed first-round TCR CDR3 RT-PCR. Each CDR3 protein is one row after TCRdb ran MiXCR on the multiplex PCR reads. The top ten hold about 7.7% of the sample, which has 600,000 to 700,000 distinct CDR3 sequences, roughly 46% seen once. Diagnostic decisions used clinical symptoms, serum thyroxine and TRAb, thyroid ultrasound and orbital computed tomography. The CDR3 runs to 14 residues. Germline CDR1 reads SNHLY; CDR2 reads FYNNEI. The source is an adult man with Graves' disease, either hyperthyroidism or ophthalmopathy (not recorded which). The chain joins TRBV2 to TRBJ1-6; 8 bases match TRBD1. Sequences were obtained from peripheral blood or thyroid tissue (not recorded which). For the CDR3, the DNA is TGTGCCAGCCGCAGGGACAGGAATAATTCGCCCCTCCACTTT. The encoded protein is CASRRDRNNSPLHF.